This TCR beta chain stems from a study of Graves' ophthalmopathy and Graves' hyperthyroidism. Study-level results: Most expanded clonotypes in thyroid above 0.001 frequency also showed up in blood. The 13-signature model separated ophthalmopathy from stable hyperthyroidism at approximately 89% sensitivity and around 77% specificity.

Amplification of the TCR beta CDR3 regions used RNA transcripts (as template). After a first-round RT-PCR with HTBI primers, a second-round multiplex PCR was run. TCRdb ran MiXCR on the multiplex PCR reads and lists one entry per CDR3 protein. This table has about 150,000 distinct CDR3 sequences, over 35% appearing once. This clonotype was found many times. Its antigen is unknown. The CDR3 has 16 amino acids. Germline CDR1 LGHNA, CDR2 YNFKEQ. The ends lost 0 bases at V and 1 base at J; junction bases unmatched: 5. V usage is TRBV4-2 and J usage is TRBJ2-7; 8 bases line up with TRBD2. Sequenced material: peripheral blood. This receptor was obtained from a woman aged 40 to 50 with Graves' ophthalmopathy. The CDR3 is CASSQDPGGESYEQYF. The CDR3 region has the DNA TGTGCCAGCAGCCAAGATCCGGGAGGGGAATCCTACGAGCAGTACTTC.